The table lists the clone carrying this T cell receptor beta chain with a few counts. The data belong to a study of blood T cell repertoires in COVID-19. The data were produced by immunoSEQ multiplex PCR, yet TCRdb's version contains in-frame clones alone and is incomplete. The sample lists 150,000 to 190,000 clones, approximately 90% occurring once. The germline gives CDR1 SGHDT, CDR2 YYEEEE. This CDR3 has 15 amino acids. The V and J ends lost 3 bases and 0 bases, in that order; junction bases with no gene match: 5. What was sequenced was peripheral blood. V gene TRBV5-6 combines with J gene TRBJ1-2, with 7 bases matching TRBD1. The sequence derives from a woman in her 70s with acute or convalescent COVID-19. In DNA form, the CDR3 reads TGTGCCAGCAGCTGGGACAGAGATTCTAACTATGGCTACACCTTC. Encoded protein: CASSWDRDSNYGYTF.